This T cell receptor beta chain was identified during a study of T cell responses to AZD1222 COVID-19 vaccine (dated by TCRdb to the early 2020s). At the level of the whole study: Because spike-specific TCR depth and breadth did not differ between the two schedules, AZD1222 recipients who got a second dose at roughly 4 weeks were pooled with those who got a second dose at roughly 12 weeks. Trial participants were enrolled by age into subgroups of 18-55, 56-69 and 70-plus years, and around 150, 29 and 61 TCR-sequenced participants, respectively, were included in these subgroups. TCR sequencing was performed for approximately 240 trial participants, of whom approximately 200 were given two doses of AZD1222 and some 25 were given two doses of MenACWY control vaccine. Points the paper makes about the study in general: Because no day 14 peak-response samples were available, the repertoires could be characterized only after the peak T cell response. In the small 56-69-year group, the increase in depth fell short of significance, most likely because of low power. Participants were mostly white British, with more females than males. The authors suggested clonal diversity may have been underestimated. Vaccine-associated CD4 TCRs spanned the whole spike protein, with dominant responses in regions 160-218 and 743-854. Conclusions about previously exposed vaccinees are limited because only six or seven AZD1222 recipients were SARS-CoV-2 seropositive at baseline. After two AZD1222 doses, spike-specific TCR breadth and depth were significantly higher than at day 0 and than in MenACWY recipients. Nearly half of unique spike-specific TCRs reportedly recognized epitopes outside regions mutated in the B.1.351 and B.1.1.7 variants.

This clone was found once. Its antigen remains unidentified. No base qualities exist here, and no much larger clone lies one base off it. The CDR3 regions of human TCRbeta chains were analyzed by immunosequencing. In the paper's pipeline: Repertoire TCRs were checked for matches against a reference library of SARS-CoV-2-specific TCRs that had been generated using the MIRA antigen-specificity platform. Breadth meant the fraction of unique TCRs that were SARS-CoV-2-associated, whereas depth meant the fraction of total T cells that were SARS-CoV-2-associated. Using the MIRA data, every spike-specific TCR was mapped to the spike region that the TCR reacted to and assigned to either a CD4 or a CD8 class. Log10-transformed breadth and depth values were compared by one-way ANOVA with Sidak's multiple comparisons tests. TCRdb obtained this table from immuneACCESS and retained in-frame rearrangements with V and J assigned. These tables miss some clones; where compared with another copy, unresolved V genes account for less than half of the shortfall, and the remainder is unexplained. The V and J calls and clone size are taken from that table; D and trimming were inferred from the DNA. For this sample there are about 130,000 clones; around nine tenths appear just once. The ten largest clonotypes hold less than 9% of the sample.

Explained via the paper, the time point label denotes: baseline before first vaccination. Samples from vaccinated people were obtained from the UK trials COV001 and COV002, which included a single-blind randomized controlled phase 2/3 trial of AZD1222 (ChAdOx1 nCoV-19) in healthy adults. Trial participant PBMC samples were collected at day 0 and day 28 after the second dose for TCRbeta chain sequencing. This receptor was obtained from an adult in good health. Here the sequenced sample was peripheral blood, taken on day 0 of AZD1222 vaccination.

The CDR3 region has the sequence CASSYSLFDAGTEAFF. At the DNA level, the sequence is TGTGCCAGCAGTTACTCGCTCTTCGACGCAGGCACTGAAGCTTTCTTT. The V and J genes are TRBV6-2 or TRBV6-3 and TRBJ1-1; no D gene can be assigned with confidence. CDR3 length: 16 amino acids, cysteine to phenylalanine. Only the CDR3 portion is preserved as DNA: 48 bases, with reading frame beginning at the first base. From the germline V gene, CDR1 is MNHEY and CDR2 is SVGEGT. A distance of 15 bases separates the germline ends of V and J, which lose 0 bases and 4 bases respectively.